The T cell receptor beta chain under discussion was sequenced for a study of cytomegalovirus exposure and HLA in healthy donors. Whole-study context: A prior study identified 90 million to 120 million unique TCR beta sequences from roughly 180 million T cells. Study-wide findings and caveats: The CMV antigen specificity of a few CMV-associated chains was confirmed through in vitro analysis. When a later analysis was performed, an Asian-associated ancestry cluster reportedly had fewer N-insertions than the roughly 640-donor mean.

This CDR3 contains 14 residues. Germline lookup yields CDR1 WSHSY and CDR2 SAAADI. V was shortened by 8 bases and J by 3 bases, with 13 bases between the two germline ends. Turning to this clone: What it binds is unknown.

With 60 Vbeta and 13 Jbeta primers, the PCR was carried out. Authors' processing steps: Later, 80 million or so unique TCR beta chains were counted in an analysis, and roughly 11 million of them were shared. Some clones are missing from TCRdb's copy, which holds only in-frame ones; the method was immunoSEQ multiplex PCR. Clone size and V and J calls were adopted from that table, with D and trimming inferred from the DNA. Recorded for this sample: approximately 80,000 clones. Sequenced material: PBMCs. This TCR was recovered from a woman in her twenties or thirties in good health and CMV-seronegative. The chain joins TRBV10-2 to TRBJ2-2, with D possibly TRBD1 on 5 matching bases. The CDR3 reads CASLPATDTGELFF. CDR3 nucleotides: TGCGCCAGCTTACCCGCGACAGACACCGGGGAGCTGTTTTTT.